These T cell receptor beta chains were read from a single sample in a study of blood T cell repertoires in COVID-19. Method: immunoSEQ multiplex PCR; TCRdb's copy keeps in-frame clones and lacks some. This table holds 300,000 to 400,000 clones, around 91% found once. Sequenced: peripheral blood. Every receptor here comes from a woman younger than 30 who had recovered from COVID-19. The conserved cysteine and the conserved F or W are not part of the CDR3 here. The order of the fields is clone size, V gene, CDR3 protein. Size is omitted from some rows. Given values are once, few, many or a class for expanded clones.

clone size: NA; V gene: TRBV4-2; CDR3 protein: ASSQAVGSGRGNPYNEQF
clone size: NA; V gene: TRBV11-2; CDR3 protein: ASSPILRGNTGELF
clone size: NA; V gene: TRBV12-3/TRBV12-4; CDR3 protein: ASSRGLGVEQF
clone size: NA; V gene: TRBV6-1; CDR3 protein: ASSEYAGTQY
clone size: few; V gene: TRBV9; CDR3 protein: ASSVGGSSDNEQF
clone size: once; V gene: TRBV24-1; CDR3 protein: ATSAYLLGNEQF
clone size: NA; V gene: TRBV3-1/TRBV3-2; CDR3 protein: ASSPGTSGGVDEQF
clone size: NA; V gene: TRBV27; CDR3 protein: ASSLYWGNTEAF
clone size: NA; V gene: TRBV5-8; CDR3 protein: ASSRRLAEDRNEQF
clone size: NA; V gene: TRBV6-2/TRBV6-3; CDR3 protein: ASSRGTSRETQY
clone size: NA; V gene: TRBV30; CDR3 protein: AWSVGGGQPQH
clone size: few; V gene: TRBV6-5; CDR3 protein: ASKGSYSNQPQH
clone size: NA; V gene: TRBV4-3; CDR3 protein: ASSQEWLAGSTDTQY
clone size: few; V gene: TRBV14; CDR3 protein: ASSHLMKRSTEAF
clone size: NA; V gene: TRBV27; CDR3 protein: ASSPTGQPQH
clone size: NA; V gene: TRBV2; CDR3 protein: ASYDRANYGYT
clone size: NA; V gene: TRBV7-6; CDR3 protein: ASSTREREGGEQF
clone size: few; V gene: TRBV6-6; CDR3 protein: ATQITDTQY
clone size: NA; V gene: TRBV9; CDR3 protein: ASSVTSYGYT
clone size: NA; V gene: TRBV9; CDR3 protein: ASSVVGLAGSADTQY
clone size: NA; V gene: TRBV7-9; CDR3 protein: ASSGGETSDPSEGTQY
clone size: few; V gene: TRBV29-1; CDR3 protein: SVERQGARYGYT
clone size: NA; V gene: TRBV11-2; CDR3 protein: ASSLRRGRIDEQF
clone size: NA; V gene: TRBV29-1; CDR3 protein: SVVSANRNTGELF
clone size: NA; V gene: TRBV11-2; CDR3 protein: ASSPMGLAGLETQY
clone size: few; V gene: TRBV6-5; CDR3 protein: ASSSVVTGANYGYT
clone size: NA; V gene: TRBV2; CDR3 protein: ASRTGGSNQPQH
clone size: NA; V gene: TRBV27; CDR3 protein: ASTPWGSGGSSYNEQF
clone size: NA; V gene: TRBV10-1; CDR3 protein: ASRRDTPGEAF
clone size: NA; V gene: TRBV6-2/TRBV6-3; CDR3 protein: ASSRTSGEWTYNEQF
clone size: NA; V gene: TRBV29-1; CDR3 protein: SVTSSGTPYNEQF
clone size: NA; V gene: TRBV6-4; CDR3 protein: ASKPGVQGHGYT
clone size: NA; V gene: TRBV13; CDR3 protein: ASSSLTSGRFSYNEQF
clone size: NA; V gene: TRBV18; CDR3 protein: ASSPRGTSGRRNNEQF
clone size: NA; V gene: TRBV28; CDR3 protein: ASSFRRATSGTEAF
clone size: NA; V gene: TRBV27; CDR3 protein: ASSLSSLRGGPETQY
clone size: NA; V gene: TRBV7-2; CDR3 protein: ASSLVGTSGRRGNEQF
clone size: NA; V gene: TRBV18; CDR3 protein: ASSPRGLAGNEQF
clone size: NA; V gene: TRBV6-5; CDR3 protein: ASSVRTANTEAF